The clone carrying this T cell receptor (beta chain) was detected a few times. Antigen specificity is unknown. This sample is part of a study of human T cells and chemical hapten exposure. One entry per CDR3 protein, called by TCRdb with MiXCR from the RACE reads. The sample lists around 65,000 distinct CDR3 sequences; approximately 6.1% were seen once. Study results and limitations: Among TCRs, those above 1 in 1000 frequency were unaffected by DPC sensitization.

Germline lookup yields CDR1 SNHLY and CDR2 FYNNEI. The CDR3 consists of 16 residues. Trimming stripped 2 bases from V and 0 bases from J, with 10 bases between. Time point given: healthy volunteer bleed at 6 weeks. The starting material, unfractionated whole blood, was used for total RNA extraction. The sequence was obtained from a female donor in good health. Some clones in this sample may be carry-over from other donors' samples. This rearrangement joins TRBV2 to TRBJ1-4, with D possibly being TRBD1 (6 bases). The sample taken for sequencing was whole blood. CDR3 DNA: TGTGCCAGCAGTGAATTCCGGACAGCAACTAATGAAAAACTGTTTTTT. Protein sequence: CASSEFRTATNEKLFF.